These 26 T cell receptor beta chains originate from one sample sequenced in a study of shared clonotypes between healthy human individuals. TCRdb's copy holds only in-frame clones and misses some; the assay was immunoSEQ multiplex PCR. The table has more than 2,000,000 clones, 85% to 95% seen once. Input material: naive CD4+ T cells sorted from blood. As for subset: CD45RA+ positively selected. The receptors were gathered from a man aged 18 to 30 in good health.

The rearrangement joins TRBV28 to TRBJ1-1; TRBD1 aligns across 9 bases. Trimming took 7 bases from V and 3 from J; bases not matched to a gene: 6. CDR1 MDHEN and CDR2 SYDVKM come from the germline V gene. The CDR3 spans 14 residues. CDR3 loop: CASNSGQGHTEAFF. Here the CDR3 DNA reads TGTGCCAGCAACTCGGGACAGGGACACACTGAAGCTTTCTTT.

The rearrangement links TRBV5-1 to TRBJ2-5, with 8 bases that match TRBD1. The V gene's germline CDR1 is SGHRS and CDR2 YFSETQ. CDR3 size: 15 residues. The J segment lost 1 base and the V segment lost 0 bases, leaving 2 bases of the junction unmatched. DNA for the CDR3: TGCGCCAGCAGCTTGGATGGGACAGGCCAAGAGACCCAGTACTTC. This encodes CASSLDGTGQETQYF.

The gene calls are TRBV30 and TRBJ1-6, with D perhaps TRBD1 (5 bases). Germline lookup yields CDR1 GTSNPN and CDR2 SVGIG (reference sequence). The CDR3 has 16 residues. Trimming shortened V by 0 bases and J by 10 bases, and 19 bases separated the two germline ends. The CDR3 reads CAWSVVLPGPSSPLHF. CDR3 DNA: TGTGCCTGGAGTGTAGTTCTTCCAGGGCCGTCCTCACCCCTCCACTTT.

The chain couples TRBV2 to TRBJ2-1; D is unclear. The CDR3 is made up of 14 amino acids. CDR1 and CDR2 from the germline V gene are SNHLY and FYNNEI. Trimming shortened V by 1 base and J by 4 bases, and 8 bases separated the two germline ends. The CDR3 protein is CASSEDYVYNEQFF. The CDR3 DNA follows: TGTGCCAGCAGTGAAGACTATGTGTACAATGAGCAGTTCTTC.

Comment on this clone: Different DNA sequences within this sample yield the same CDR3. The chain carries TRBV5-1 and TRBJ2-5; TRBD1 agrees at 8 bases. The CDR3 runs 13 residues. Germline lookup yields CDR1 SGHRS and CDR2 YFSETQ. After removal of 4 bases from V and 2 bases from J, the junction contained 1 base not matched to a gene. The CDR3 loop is CASSRDRQETQYF. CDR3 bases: TGCGCCAGCAGCCGGGACAGGCAAGAGACCCAGTACTTC.

The CDR3 bases are TGCGCCAGCAGATCCGGACAGAGCAACACTGAAGCTTTCTTT. Its translation is CASRSGQSNTEAFF. The rearrangement joins TRBV5-1 to TRBJ1-1; D may be TRBD1 (6 bases). The germline V gene has CDR1 SGHRS and CDR2 YFSETQ. V gave up 5 bases and J gave up 2 bases, with 13 bases separating them. The CDR3 is 14 residues long.

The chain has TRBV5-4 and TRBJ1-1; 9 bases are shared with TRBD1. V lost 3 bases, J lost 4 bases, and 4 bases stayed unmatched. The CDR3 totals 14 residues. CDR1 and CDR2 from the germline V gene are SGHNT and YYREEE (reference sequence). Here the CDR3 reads CASSSTGGGTEAFF. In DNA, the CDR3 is TGTGCCAGCAGCTCTACAGGGGGCGGCACTGAAGCTTTCTTT.

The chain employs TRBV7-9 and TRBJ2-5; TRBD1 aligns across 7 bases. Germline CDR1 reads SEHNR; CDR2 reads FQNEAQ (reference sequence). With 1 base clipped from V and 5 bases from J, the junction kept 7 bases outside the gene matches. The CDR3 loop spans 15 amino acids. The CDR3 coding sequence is TGTGCCAGCAGCTTAGGACAGGGTCGGGGTGAGACCCAGTACTTC. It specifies CASSLGQGRGETQYF.

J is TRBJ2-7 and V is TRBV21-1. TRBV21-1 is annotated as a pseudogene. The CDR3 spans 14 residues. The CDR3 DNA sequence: TGTGCCAGCAGCAAAATCGGCCACTCCTACGAGCAGTACTTC. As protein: CASSKIGHSYEQYF.

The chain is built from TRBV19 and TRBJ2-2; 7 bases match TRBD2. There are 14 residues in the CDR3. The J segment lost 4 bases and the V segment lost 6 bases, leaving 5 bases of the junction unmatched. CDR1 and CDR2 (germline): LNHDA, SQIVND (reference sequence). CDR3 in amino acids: CASRGGSGTGELFF. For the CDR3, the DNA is TGTGCCAGTAGAGGCGGGAGCGGCACCGGGGAGCTGTTTTTT.

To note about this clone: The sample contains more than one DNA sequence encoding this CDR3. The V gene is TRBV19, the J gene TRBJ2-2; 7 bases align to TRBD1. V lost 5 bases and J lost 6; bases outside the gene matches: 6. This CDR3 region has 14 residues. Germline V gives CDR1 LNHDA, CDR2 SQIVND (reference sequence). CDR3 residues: CASSADRVPGELFF. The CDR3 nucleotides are TGTGCCAGTAGTGCCGACAGGGTTCCCGGGGAGCTGTTTTTT. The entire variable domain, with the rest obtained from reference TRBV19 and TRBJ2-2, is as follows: DGGITQSPKYLFRKEGQNVTLSCEQNLNHDAMYWYRQDPGQGLRLIYYSQIVNDFQKGDIAEGYSVSREKKESFPLTVTSAQKNPTAFYLCASSADRVPGELFFGEGSRLTVL.

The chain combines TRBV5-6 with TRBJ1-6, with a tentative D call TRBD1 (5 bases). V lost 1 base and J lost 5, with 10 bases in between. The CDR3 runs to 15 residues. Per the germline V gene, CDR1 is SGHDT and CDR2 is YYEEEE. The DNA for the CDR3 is TGTGCCAGCAGCTTGACAGGAGTGAATAATTCACCCCTCCACTTT. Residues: CASSLTGVNNSPLHF.

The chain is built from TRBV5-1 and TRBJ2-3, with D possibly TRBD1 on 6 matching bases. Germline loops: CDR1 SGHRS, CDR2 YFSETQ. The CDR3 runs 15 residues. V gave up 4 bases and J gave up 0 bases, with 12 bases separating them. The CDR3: CASSATGHSTDTQYF. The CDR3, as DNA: TGCGCCAGCAGCGCAACGGGACATAGCACAGATACGCAGTATTTT.

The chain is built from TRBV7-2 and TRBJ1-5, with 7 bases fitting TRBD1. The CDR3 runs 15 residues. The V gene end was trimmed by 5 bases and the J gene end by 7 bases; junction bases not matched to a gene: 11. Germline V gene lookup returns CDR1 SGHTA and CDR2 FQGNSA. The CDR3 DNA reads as TGTGCCAGCAGCGCCAGTCAGGGGGATCAGCAGCCCCAGCATTTT. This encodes CASSASQGDQQPQHF. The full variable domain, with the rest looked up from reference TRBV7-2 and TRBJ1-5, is GAGVSQSPSNKVTEKGKDVELRCDPISGHTALYWYRQSLGQGLEFLIYFQGNSAPDKSGLPSDRFSAERTGGSVSTLTIQRTQQEDSAVYLCASSASQGDQQPQHFGDGTRLSIL.

CDR3 nucleotide sequence: TGTGCCAGCAACGACAGGGGGACGGAGACCCAGTACTTC. Protein product: CASNDRGTETQYF. The chain couples TRBV2 to TRBJ2-5; 9 nucleotides match TRBD1. There are 13 residues in the CDR3. V was pared by 7 bases and J by 5 bases, with 5 bases of the junction left unmatched. In germline, CDR1 is SNHLY, CDR2 FYNNEI.

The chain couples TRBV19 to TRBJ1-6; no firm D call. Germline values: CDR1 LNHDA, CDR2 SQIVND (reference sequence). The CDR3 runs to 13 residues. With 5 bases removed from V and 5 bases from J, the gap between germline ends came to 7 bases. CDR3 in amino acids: CASSETNNSPLHF. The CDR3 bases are TGTGCCAGTAGTGAGACAAATAATTCACCCCTCCACTTT.

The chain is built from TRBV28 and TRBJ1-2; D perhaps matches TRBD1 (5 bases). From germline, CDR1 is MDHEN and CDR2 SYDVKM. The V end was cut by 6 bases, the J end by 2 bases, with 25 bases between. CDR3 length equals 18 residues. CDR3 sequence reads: CASSSGGMDTSRNYGYTF. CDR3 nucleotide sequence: TGTGCCAGCAGCAGCGGGGGGATGGACACCTCACGAAACTATGGCTACACCTTC.

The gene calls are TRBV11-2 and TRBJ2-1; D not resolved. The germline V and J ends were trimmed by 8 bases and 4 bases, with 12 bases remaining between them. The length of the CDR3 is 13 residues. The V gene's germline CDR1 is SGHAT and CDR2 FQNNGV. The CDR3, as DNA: TGTGCCAGCTGCCCAGGACCGTACAATGAGCAGTTCTTC. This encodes CASCPGPYNEQFF.

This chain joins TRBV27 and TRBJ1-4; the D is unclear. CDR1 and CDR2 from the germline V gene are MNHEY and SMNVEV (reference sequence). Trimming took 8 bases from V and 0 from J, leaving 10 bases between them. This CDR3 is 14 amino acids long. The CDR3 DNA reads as TGTGCCAGCGGCCGGGTCACAACTAATGAAAAACTGTTTTTT. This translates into CASGRVTTNEKLFF.

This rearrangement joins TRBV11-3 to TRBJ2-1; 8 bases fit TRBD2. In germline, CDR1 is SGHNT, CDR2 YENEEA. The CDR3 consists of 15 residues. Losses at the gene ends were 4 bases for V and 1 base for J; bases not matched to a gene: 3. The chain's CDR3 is CASSYRGGSYNEQFF. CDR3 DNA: TGTGCCAGCAGCTATCGGGGGGGTTCCTACAATGAGCAGTTCTTC. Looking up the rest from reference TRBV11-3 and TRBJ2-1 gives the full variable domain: EAGVVQSPRYKIIEKKQPVAFWCNPISGHNTLYWYLQNLGQGPELLIRYENEEAVDDSQLPKDRFSAERLKGVDSTLKIQPAELGDSAVYLCASSYRGGSYNEQFFGPGTRLTVL.

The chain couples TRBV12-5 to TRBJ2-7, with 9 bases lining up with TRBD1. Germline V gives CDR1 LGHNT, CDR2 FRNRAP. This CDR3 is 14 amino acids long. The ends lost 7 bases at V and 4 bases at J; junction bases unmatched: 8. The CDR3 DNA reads TGTGCTAGTGACCCACAGGGGGCAAAGTACGAGCAGTACTTC. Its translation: CASDPQGAKYEQYF.

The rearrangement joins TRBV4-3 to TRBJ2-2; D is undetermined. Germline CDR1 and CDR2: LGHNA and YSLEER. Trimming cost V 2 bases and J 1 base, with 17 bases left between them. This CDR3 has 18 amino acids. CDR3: CASSQPPGPRLNTGELFF. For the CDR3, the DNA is TGCGCCAGCAGCCAACCGCCTGGCCCTAGGCTGAACACCGGGGAGCTGTTTTTT.

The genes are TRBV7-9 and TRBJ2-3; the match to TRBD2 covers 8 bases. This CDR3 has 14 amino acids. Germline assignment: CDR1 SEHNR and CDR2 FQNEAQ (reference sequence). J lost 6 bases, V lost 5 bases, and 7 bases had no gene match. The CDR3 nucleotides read TGTGCCAGCAGCACCAGCGGGGGAGTGGATACGCAGTATTTT. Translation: CASSTSGGVDTQYF.

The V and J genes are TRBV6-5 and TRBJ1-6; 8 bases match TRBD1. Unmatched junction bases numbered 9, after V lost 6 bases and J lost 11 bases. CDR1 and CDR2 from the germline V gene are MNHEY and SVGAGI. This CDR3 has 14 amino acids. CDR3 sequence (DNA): TGTGCCAGCAGGCGGGACAGGCAATTTACACCCCTCCACTTT. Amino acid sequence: CASRRDRQFTPLHF.

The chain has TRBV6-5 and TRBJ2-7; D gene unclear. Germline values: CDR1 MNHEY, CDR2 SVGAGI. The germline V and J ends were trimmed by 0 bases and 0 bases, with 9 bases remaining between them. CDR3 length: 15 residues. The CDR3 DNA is TGTGCCAGCAGTTACTCCCGGCAGATCTCCTACGAGCAGTACTTC. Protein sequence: CASSYSRQISYEQYF.

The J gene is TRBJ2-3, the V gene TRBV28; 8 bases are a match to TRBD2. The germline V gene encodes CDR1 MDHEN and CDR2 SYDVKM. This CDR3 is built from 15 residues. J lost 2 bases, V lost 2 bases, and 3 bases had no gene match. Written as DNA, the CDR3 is TGTGCCAGCAGTTTAGCCGGGGGGGTCACAGATACGCAGTATTTT. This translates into CASSLAGGVTDTQYF. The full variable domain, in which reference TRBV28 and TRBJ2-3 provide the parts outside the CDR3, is DVKVTQSSRYLVKRTGEKVFLECVQDMDHENMFWYRQDPGLGLRLIYFSYDVKMKEKGDIPEGYSVSREKKERFSLILESASTNQTSMYLCASSLAGGVTDTQYFGPGTRLTVL.